This TCR beta chain is from a study of blood T cell repertoires in COVID-19. Original methodology: Nucleated cell counts were estimated from reference gene primer amplification. The table came from immunoSEQ multiplex PCR; TCRdb's copy has only in-frame clones and leaves some out. V and J calls and clone size are those listed in that table; D and trimming were worked out from the DNA. The repertoire holds more than 30,000 clones, with 80% to 90% as singletons. Trimming removed 0 bases from V and 1 base from J, with 7 bases in between. CDR1 is SGHRS, CDR2 YFSETQ, per germline. The CDR3 covers 14 residues.

Input material: peripheral blood. The clonotype originates from a man between 50 and 59 years old with active or convalescent COVID-19. V gene TRBV5-1 combines with J gene TRBJ1-1; D is unclear. CDR3: CASSLGEWNTEAFF. In DNA form, the CDR3 reads TGCGCCAGCAGCTTGGGAGAATGGAACACTGAAGCTTTCTTT.